This T cell receptor beta chain stems from a study of T-cell reconstitution after alpha-beta-depleted transplantation in children. Germline loops: CDR1 SGHAT, CDR2 FQNNGV. V shed 3 bases and J shed 9 bases, with 12 bases lying between them. CDR3 length: 13 residues. Using unique molecular identifiers, the investigators prepared the TCRbeta library. TCRdb reprocessed the PCR reads via MiXCR and lists one record per CDR3 protein. The repertoire has over 400,000 distinct CDR3 sequences, around two fifths of them found once; the top ten carry 27%. The specimen comprised PBMCs, sampled before TCRalphabeta/CD19-depleted stem cell transplant. The TCR sequence derives from a girl aged 2 to 10 with aplastic anemia, due to receive a stem cell transplant. The V gene is TRBV11-2, the J gene TRBJ2-1; a possible D gene is TRBD2 (5 bases). The CDR3 sequence: CASSFREVREQFF. CDR3 nucleotide sequence: TGTGCCAGCAGCTTCCGGGAAGTACGTGAGCAGTTCTTC.